The 30 T cell receptor beta chains below were found in one sample sequenced in a study of blood T cell repertoires in COVID-19. Data came from immunoSEQ multiplex PCR; TCRdb stores just in-frame clones and leaves some out. The sample contains 55,000 to 70,000 clones, 65% to 80% of which appear only once. Sequences were obtained from peripheral blood. The receptors shown here come from a human donor in a cohort sampled during active COVID-19.

The J gene is TRBJ1-1, the V gene TRBV2; TRBD1 matches at 8 bases. The V segment lost 2 bases and the J segment 0 bases; nucleotides outside the gene matches: 2. The CDR3 has 15 amino acids. In germline, CDR1 is SNHLY, CDR2 FYNNEI. CDR3 sequence reads: CASSEPGQVNTEAFF. CDR3 sequence (DNA): TGTGCCAGCAGTGAACCGGGACAGGTGAACACTGAAGCTTTCTTT.

This clone has only one observation. The CDR3 nucleotides are TGTGCCTGGAGTGCCAAACCCAGGGGGAAACTGTTTTTT. Its translation: CAWSAKPRGKLFF. The V call is TRBV30, the J call TRBJ1-4; 7 bases fit TRBD1. Germline V gene data show CDR1 as GTSNPN and CDR2 as SVGIG (reference sequence). This CDR3 spans 13 amino acids. With 1 base clipped from V and 11 bases from J, the junction kept 7 bases outside the gene matches.

The chain employs TRBV2 and TRBJ2-5; D perhaps matches TRBD2 (5 bases). The CDR3 is 10 amino acids. V lost 6 bases and J lost 8, with 7 bases in between. Germline CDR1 reads SNHLY; CDR2 reads FYNNEI. DNA for the CDR3: TGTGCCAGCAGGAGGGAAACCCAGTACTTC. This sequence encodes CASRRETQYF.

This chain joins TRBV15 and TRBJ2-1, with 10 bases aligning to TRBD2. With V trimmed by 4 bases and J by 5 bases, 5 bases remained unmatched. The CDR3 spans 15 residues. Germline assignment: CDR1 LNHNV and CDR2 YYDKDF (reference sequence). CDR3: CATSTLAGDHNEQFF. DNA of the CDR3: TGTGCCACCAGCACTCTAGCGGGAGATCACAATGAGCAGTTCTTC.

V gene TRBV10-3 combines with J gene TRBJ2-5; 8 nucleotides line up with TRBD1. Unmatched junction bases numbered 6, after V lost 5 bases and J lost 1 base. The CDR3 length is 15 residues. CDR1 is ENHRY and CDR2 is SYGVKD in the germline V gene. This CDR3 is CAISRPQGGQETQYF. The CDR3 region has the DNA TGTGCCATCAGTAGACCACAGGGGGGCCAAGAGACCCAGTACTTC.

This chain joins TRBV9 and TRBJ2-3; 8 bases fit TRBD2. The CDR3 has 15 amino acids. Trimming removed 2 bases from V and 2 bases from J; junction bases left unmatched: 4. Germline CDR1 is SGDLS and CDR2 is YYNGEE. The CDR3 nucleotides read TGTGCCAGCAGCGTTAGCGGGACCTACACAGATACGCAGTATTTT. Protein: CASSVSGTYTDTQYF.

The chain couples TRBV10-2 to TRBJ2-3; TRBD2 matches at 7 bases. Trimming cost V 0 bases and J 4 bases; bases outside gene matches: 4. The CDR3 contains 15 residues. Germline V gene data show CDR1 as WSHSY and CDR2 as SAAADI. The CDR3 sequence is CASSESAAGSDTQYF. The CDR3 DNA reads TGCGCCAGCAGTGAGTCCGCAGCGGGGTCAGATACGCAGTATTTT.

This sequence joins TRBV2 and TRBJ1-4; possibly TRBD1 for D (6 bases). V lost 1 base and J lost 8, with 14 bases in between. Germline V gene data show CDR1 as SNHLY and CDR2 as FYNNEI. CDR3 size: 15 residues. DNA for the CDR3: TGTGCCAGCAGTGAAGTCCTGGCAGGGGACGAAAAACTGTTTTTT. It yields the protein CASSEVLAGDEKLFF.

The rearrangement joins TRBV18 to TRBJ2-5; D may be TRBD1 (6 bases). V lost 2 bases, J lost 5 bases, and 18 bases lay in between. The CDR3 is made up of 16 amino acids. The V gene's germline CDR1 is KGHSH and CDR2 LQKENI. Here the CDR3 reads CASSPSWAVQGETQYF. The CDR3, as DNA: TGTGCCAGCTCACCAAGCTGGGCAGTCCAGGGGGAGACCCAGTACTTC.

This chain uses TRBV28 with TRBJ2-7; D ambiguous. The CDR3 runs 13 residues. The germline V gene has CDR1 MDHEN and CDR2 SYDVKM. Trimming shortened V by 2 bases and J by 4 bases, and 9 bases separated the two germline ends. CDR3 DNA sequence: TGTGCCAGCAGTTTACGCGCTCGTTACGAGCAGTACTTC. The encoded protein is CASSLRARYEQYF.

The chain couples TRBV9 to TRBJ2-3; 8 bases map to TRBD2. The germline V gene has CDR1 SGDLS and CDR2 YYNGEE. The CDR3 loop spans 16 amino acids. The ends lost 3 bases at V and 2 bases at J; junction bases unmatched: 8. The DNA for the CDR3 is TGTGCCAGCAGCGCAAGCGGGAGATTGGACACAGATACGCAGTATTTT. It yields the protein CASSASGRLDTDTQYF.

The count of this clone is one. The chain carries TRBV6-2 or TRBV6-3 and TRBJ2-7, with D possibly being TRBD1 (6 bases). Germline V gene lookup returns CDR1 MNHEY and CDR2 SVGEGT. Deletions cut 2 bases from V and 0 bases from J, with 20 bases between. This CDR3 is 18 amino acids long. In DNA, the CDR3 is TGTGCCAGCAGTTACAGTGCAGGGATTGCCAGGGGCTCCTACGAGCAGTACTTC. Its translation is CASSYSAGIARGSYEQYF.

V and J are TRBV28 and TRBJ1-1; 11 nucleotides align to TRBD1. This CDR3 is built from 15 residues. Germline V gene sequence: CDR1 MDHEN, CDR2 SYDVKM. The trim removed 5 bases at V and 5 bases at J, leaving 7 bases unmatched. This chain's CDR3 is CASSKSGQGVTEAFF. The CDR3 DNA sequence: TGTGCCAGCAGTAAATCGGGACAGGGGGTGACTGAAGCTTTCTTT.

This chain links TRBV2 with TRBJ2-1; 9 nucleotides match TRBD1. Trimming cost V 8 bases and J 3 bases; bases outside gene matches: 8. Germline assignment: CDR1 SNHLY and CDR2 FYNNEI. The CDR3 has 15 amino acids. CDR3 region: CASGFGQGNYNEQFF. In nucleotides, the CDR3 is TGTGCCAGCGGATTTGGACAGGGGAACTACAATGAGCAGTTCTTC. The full variable domain, rest sourced from reference TRBV2 and TRBJ2-1, is EPEVTQTPSHQVTQMGQEVILRCVPISNHLYFYWYRQILGQKVEFLVSFYNNEISEKSEIFDDQFSVERPDGSNFTLKIRSTKLEDSAMYFCASGFGQGNYNEQFFGPGTRLTVL.

Worth noting for this clone: The germline gene is not matched at one end of the junction; a read error may be the cause. The gene calls are TRBV28 and TRBJ1-5; maybe TRBD1 (5 bases). Germline V gene sequence: CDR1 MDHEN, CDR2 SYDVKM. The CDR3 has 11 residues. In DNA, the CDR3 is TGTGCCAGCAGTTTCAGACAGACATGGTATTTT. This translates into CASSFRQTWYF.

The genes are TRBV30 and TRBJ2-3; TRBD2 matches at 8 bases. There are 13 residues in the CDR3. CDR1 GTSNPN and CDR2 SVGIG come from the germline V gene (reference sequence). J was trimmed by 4 bases and V by 0 bases; bases with no gene match: 0. DNA of the CDR3: TGTGCCTGGAGTGTCGGGGGGGCAGATACGCAGTATTTT. It encodes CAWSVGGADTQYF. The whole variable domain, filled in from reference TRBV30 and TRBJ2-3, reads SQTIHQWPATLVQPVGSPLSLECTVEGTSNPNLYWYRQAAGRGLQLLFYSVGIGQISSEVPQNLSASRPQDRQFILSSKKLLLSDSGFYLCAWSVGGADTQYFGPGTRLTVL.

The chain employs TRBV18 and TRBJ2-1; 8 nucleotides agree with TRBD2. In germline, CDR1 is KGHSH, CDR2 LQKENI. The CDR3 is made up of 16 amino acids. The J segment lost 6 bases and the V segment lost 6 bases, leaving 13 bases of the junction unmatched. The CDR3 sequence is CASSHEAGGRSNEQFF. For the CDR3, the DNA is TGTGCCAGCTCCCACGAGGCGGGCGGGAGGAGCAATGAGCAGTTCTTC.

The V call is TRBV10-2, the J call TRBJ2-5, with D possibly being TRBD2 (5 bases). Trimming left V 7 bases short and J 5 bases short, with 8 bases between. CDR1 and CDR2 from the germline V gene are WSHSY and SAAADI. The CDR3 spans 11 residues. The CDR3 DNA sequence: TGCGCCAGCACCCCGGGGGAGACCCAGTACTTC. Translation gives CASTPGETQYF.

The chain has TRBV5-8 and TRBJ2-7, with unresolved D. V lost 4 bases and J lost 3, with 8 bases in between. The length of the CDR3 is 12 residues. The germline V gene has CDR1 SGHTS and CDR2 YDEGEE. The chain's CDR3 is CASSISGYEQYF. CDR3 nucleotides: TGTGCCAGCAGCATCTCAGGCTACGAGCAGTACTTC.

The DNA of the CDR3 is TGTGCCATCAGGCAGGGGGCCCTTGAAAAACTGTTTTTT. This codes for CAIRQGALEKLFF. V gene TRBV10-3 combines with J gene TRBJ1-4, with TRBD1 matching 8 bases. Trimming removed 6 bases from V and 7 bases from J; junction bases left unmatched: 4. CDR1 is ENHRY, CDR2 SYGVKD, per germline. The CDR3 covers 13 residues.

V and J are TRBV10-3 and TRBJ1-4; the match to TRBD1 covers 8 bases. Germline trimming cut 6 bases from V and 7 bases from J; bases unmatched to any gene: 4. The CDR3 has 13 amino acids. CDR1 and CDR2 (germline): ENHRY, SYGVKD. As DNA, the CDR3 is TGTGCCATCAGCGACAGGGGAAGTGAAAAACTGTTTTTT. Amino acid sequence: CAISDRGSEKLFF.

The chain has TRBV28 and TRBJ2-7, with TRBD1 matching 7 bases. Germline values: CDR1 MDHEN, CDR2 SYDVKM. The CDR3 has 15 amino acids. V dropped 5 bases and J dropped 2; count of bases not matched to a gene: 9. DNA of the CDR3: TGTGCCAGCAGTCTTCCGACAGGGAACCCCTACGAGCAGTACTTC. This translates into CASSLPTGNPYEQYF.

The rearrangement uses TRBV19 and TRBJ2-5; possibly TRBD1 for D (6 bases). Trimming removed 7 bases at V and 5 bases at J, with 8 bases between. From germline, CDR1 is LNHDA and CDR2 SQIVND (reference sequence). The CDR3 has 11 amino acids. CDR3 in DNA: TGTGCCAGTATCCAGGGGGAGACCCAGTACTTC. Its protein is CASIQGETQYF.

The gene calls are TRBV19 and TRBJ1-5, with 7 bases aligning to TRBD1. With 7 bases clipped from V and 4 bases from J, the junction kept 10 bases outside the gene matches. In germline, CDR1 is LNHDA, CDR2 SQIVND (reference sequence). The CDR3 consists of 15 residues. The CDR3 sequence is CASTPSGQPNQPQHF. The CDR3 DNA follows: TGTGCCAGTACCCCCTCGGGACAGCCAAATCAGCCCCAGCATTTT.

The rearrangement links TRBV29-1 to TRBJ2-3; perhaps TRBD2 as D (5 bases). V lost 4 bases to trimming and J lost 4 bases, with 15 bases between them. Germline V gene lookup returns CDR1 SQVTM and CDR2 ANQGSEA. The CDR3 runs to 14 residues. This CDR3 is CSVGLALVSDTQYF. The CDR3 DNA reads as TGCAGCGTTGGGTTAGCGCTGGTCTCAGATACGCAGTATTTT.

This clone turned up a few times. This CDR3 reads CASSRRDSNYGYTF. CDR3 DNA: TGTGCCAGCAGTCGCCGGGACAGTAACTATGGCTACACCTTC. This chain links TRBV6-5 with TRBJ1-2; TRBD1 matches at 7 bases. V shed 5 bases, J shed 1 base, and the junction held 4 bases outside the gene matches. CDR3 length: 14 amino acids. The germline gives CDR1 MNHEY, CDR2 SVGAGI.

This chain joins TRBV30 and TRBJ2-3, with TRBD1 matching 12 bases. CDR1 is GTSNPN, CDR2 SVGIG, per germline (reference sequence). V shed 4 bases and J 4 bases; nucleotides not matched to a gene: 3. The CDR3 consists of 14 residues. The CDR3 sequence: CAWTRDRGPDTQYF. The CDR3 DNA follows: TGTGCCTGGACCCGGGACAGGGGGCCAGATACGCAGTATTTT. Using reference TRBV30 and TRBJ2-3 for the parts outside the CDR3, the full variable domain is SQTIHQWPATLVQPVGSPLSLECTVEGTSNPNLYWYRQAAGRGLQLLFYSVGIGQISSEVPQNLSASRPQDRQFILSSKKLLLSDSGFYLCAWTRDRGPDTQYFGPGTRLTVL.

Here the CDR3 reads CASSPWSGAYNEQFF. The DNA of the CDR3 is TGTGCCAGCAGTCCGTGGAGCGGGGCATACAATGAGCAGTTCTTC. The chain has TRBV27 and TRBJ2-1; 7 nucleotides align to TRBD2. The CDR3 loop spans 15 amino acids. The J segment lost 4 bases and the V segment lost 5 bases, leaving 8 bases of the junction unmatched. Germline CDR1 MNHEY, CDR2 SMNVEV (reference sequence).

The chain is built from TRBV18 and TRBJ2-1; D perhaps matches TRBD2 (6 bases). There are 14 residues in the CDR3. CDR1 and CDR2 from the germline V gene are KGHSH and LQKENI. The V end was cut by 0 bases, the J end by 6 bases, with 9 bases between. The DNA of the CDR3 is TGTGCCAGCTCACCACCGGAGGGAGTCAATGAGCAGTTCTTC. This sequence encodes CASSPPEGVNEQFF.

CDR3 region: CAISPKLRDTYEQYF. In DNA form, the CDR3 reads TGTGCCATCAGTCCCAAGTTGCGCGACACCTACGAGCAGTACTTC. The chain carries TRBV10-3 and TRBJ2-7; no firm D call. V was pared by 5 bases and J by 2 bases, with 16 bases between. CDR3 length equals 15 residues. Germline V CDR1 and CDR2: ENHRY, SYGVKD.